Listed below are T cell receptor beta chains from one sample, sequenced in a study of T cells in Graves' hyperthyroidism and ophthalmopathy. TCRdb recomputed calls from the multiplex PCR reads with MiXCR, one row per CDR3 protein. The sample includes about 510,000 distinct CDR3 sequences, 14% of them seen just once. The sample comprised blood. Receptors were obtained from a woman in her thirties or forties with Graves' hyperthyroidism. Both conserved end residues are part of each CDR3. Each record gives: D gene, V gene, clone size, J gene, CDR3 DNA, CDR3 protein. A D gene is named only where the DNA matches it firmly. Clone size is given for some rows only: seen once, a few or many times, or a class if the clone is expanded.

-	TRBV9	few	TRBJ1-1	TGTGCCAGCAGCGTGGACACCCGAATGAACACTGAAGCTTTCTTT	CASSVDTRMNTEAFF
-	TRBV28	-	TRBJ1-2	TGTGCCAGCAGTTTGTTGGGCAGGCCACCCTATGGCTACACCTTC	CASSLLGRPPYGYTF
-	TRBV3-1	many	TRBJ1-5	TGTGCCAGCAGCCAAGATTTTTATCAGCCCCAGCATTTT	CASSQDFYQPQHF
TRBD2	TRBV2	-	TRBJ2-1	TGTGCCAGATCGAAGGTAGGCGGGAGCAATGAGCAGTTCTTC	CARSKVGGSNEQFF
-	TRBV5-1	-	TRBJ2-3	TGCGCCAGCAGCCCGGAGAATACAGATACGCAGTATTTT	CASSPENTDTQYF
-	TRBV28	many	TRBJ1-1	TGTGCCAGCAGTAAAACAGGGCGGATAACTGAAGCTTTCTTT	CASSKTGRITEAFF
-	TRBV6-4	few	TRBJ2-1	TGTGCCAGCAGTTACTCCCAGCGAGGCCGGTATCTTGAGCAGTTCTTC	CASSYSQRGRYLEQFF
TRBD1	TRBV3-1	many	TRBJ1-2	TGTGCCAGCAGCCCCGGGACAGGGGGCGTCTATGGCTACACCTTC	CASSPGTGGVYGYTF
-	TRBV7-8	many	TRBJ2-6	TGTGCCAGCAGCTCGAATGCTGGGGCCAACGTCCTGACTTTC	CASSSNAGANVLTF
-	TRBV4-2	few	TRBJ2-1	TGTGCCAGCAGCCAAGATCCACAGGGCAATGAGCAGTTCTTC	CASSQDPQGNEQFF
-	TRBV4-1	-	TRBJ2-2	TGCGCCAGCAGCCAAGTTCTCAAGGCTTCCGGGGAGCTGTTTTTT	CASSQVLKASGELFF
-	TRBV27	-	TRBJ1-4	TGTGCCAGCAGTTTCTCCCTAGGGACGGGTGAAAAACTGTTTTTT	CASSFSLGTGEKLFF
TRBD2	TRBV11-2	many	TRBJ2-4	TGTGCCAGCAGCTATCGGGGGGGGGTAGCCAAAAACATTCAGTACTTC	CASSYRGGVAKNIQYF